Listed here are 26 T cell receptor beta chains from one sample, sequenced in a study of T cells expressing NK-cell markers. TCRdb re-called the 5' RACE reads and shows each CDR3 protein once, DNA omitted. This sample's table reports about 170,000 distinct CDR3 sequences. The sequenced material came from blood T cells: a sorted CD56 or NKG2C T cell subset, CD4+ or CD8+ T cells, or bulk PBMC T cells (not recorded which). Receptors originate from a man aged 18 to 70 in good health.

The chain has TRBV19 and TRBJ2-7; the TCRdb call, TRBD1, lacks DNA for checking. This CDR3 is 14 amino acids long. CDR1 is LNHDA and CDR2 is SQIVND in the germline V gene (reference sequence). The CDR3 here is CASNPGQGIGEQYF.

The CDR3 is CASTIFGGYQETQYF. The J gene is TRBJ2-5, the V gene TRBV5-1; TCRdb reports TRBD1, a call that lacks DNA to check it against. Germline V gives CDR1 SGHRS, CDR2 YFSETQ. The CDR3 is 15 amino acids.

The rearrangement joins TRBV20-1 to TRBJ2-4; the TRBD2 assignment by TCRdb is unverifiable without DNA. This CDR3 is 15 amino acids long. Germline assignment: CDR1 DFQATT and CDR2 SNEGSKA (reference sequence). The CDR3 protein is CSARGEGGAKNIQYF.

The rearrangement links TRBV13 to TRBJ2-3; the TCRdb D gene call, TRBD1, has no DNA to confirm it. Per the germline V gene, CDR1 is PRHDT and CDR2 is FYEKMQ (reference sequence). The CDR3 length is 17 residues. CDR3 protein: CASSSTGRDIGTDTQYF.

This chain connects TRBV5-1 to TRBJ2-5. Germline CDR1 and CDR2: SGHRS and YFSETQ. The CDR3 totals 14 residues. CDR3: CASSFRGNQETQYF.

The CDR3 spells CASSPSGGTDTQYF. The genes are TRBV6-4 and TRBJ2-3; TCRdb's D gene call, TRBD2, goes unchecked for lack of DNA. This CDR3 contains 14 residues. Per germline, CDR1 MRHNA and CDR2 SNTAGT.

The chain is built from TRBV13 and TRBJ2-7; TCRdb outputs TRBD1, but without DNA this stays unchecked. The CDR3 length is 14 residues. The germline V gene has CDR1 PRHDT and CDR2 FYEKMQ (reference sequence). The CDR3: CASSPGHDPYEQYF. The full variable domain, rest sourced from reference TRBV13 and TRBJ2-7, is AAGVIQSPRHLIKEKRETATLKCYPIPRHDTVYWYQQGPGQDPQFLISFYEKMQSDKGSIPDRFSAQQFSDYHSELNMSSLELGDSALYFCASSPGHDPYEQYFGPGTRLTVT.

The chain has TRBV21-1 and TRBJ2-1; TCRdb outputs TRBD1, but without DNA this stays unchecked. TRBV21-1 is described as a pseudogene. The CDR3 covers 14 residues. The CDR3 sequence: CASSKVYRADEQFF.

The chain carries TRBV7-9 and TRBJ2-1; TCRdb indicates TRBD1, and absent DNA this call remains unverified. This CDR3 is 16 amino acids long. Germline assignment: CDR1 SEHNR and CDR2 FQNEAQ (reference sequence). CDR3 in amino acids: CASTPLLAGGGNEQFF. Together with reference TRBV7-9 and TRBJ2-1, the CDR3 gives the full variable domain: DTGVSQNPRHKITKRGQNVTFRCDPISEHNRLYWYRQTLGQGPEFLTYFQNEAQLEKSRLLSDRFSAERPKGSFSTLEIQRTEQGDSAMYLCASTPLLAGGGNEQFFGPGTRLTVL.

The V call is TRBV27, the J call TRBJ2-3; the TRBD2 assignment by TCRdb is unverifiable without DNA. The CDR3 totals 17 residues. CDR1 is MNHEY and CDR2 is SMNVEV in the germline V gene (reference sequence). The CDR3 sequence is CASSNPGTSGVLDTQYF.

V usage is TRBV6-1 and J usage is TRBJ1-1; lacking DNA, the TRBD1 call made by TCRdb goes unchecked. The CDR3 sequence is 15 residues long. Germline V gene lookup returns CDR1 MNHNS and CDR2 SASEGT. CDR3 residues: CASSQSGTGLTEAFF.

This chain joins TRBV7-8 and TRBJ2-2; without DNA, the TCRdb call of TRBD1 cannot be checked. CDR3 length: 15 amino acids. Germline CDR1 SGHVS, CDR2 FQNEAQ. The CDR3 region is CASSLNRGGTGELFF.

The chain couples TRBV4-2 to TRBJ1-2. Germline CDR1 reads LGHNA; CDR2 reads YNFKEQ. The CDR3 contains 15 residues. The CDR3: CASSSRTVTNYGYTF.

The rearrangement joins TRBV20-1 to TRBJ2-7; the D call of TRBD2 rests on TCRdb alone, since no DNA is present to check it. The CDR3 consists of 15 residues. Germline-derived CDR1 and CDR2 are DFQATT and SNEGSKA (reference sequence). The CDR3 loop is CSARRLAGESYEQYF.

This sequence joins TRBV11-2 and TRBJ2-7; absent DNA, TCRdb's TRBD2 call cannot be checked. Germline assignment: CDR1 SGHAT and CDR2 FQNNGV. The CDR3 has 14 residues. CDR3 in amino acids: CASSLERGDYEQYF.

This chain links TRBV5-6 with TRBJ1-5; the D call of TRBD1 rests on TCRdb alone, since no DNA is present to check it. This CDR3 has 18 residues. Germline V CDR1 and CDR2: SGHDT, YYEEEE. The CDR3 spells CASSLRTGLGLGNQPQHF.

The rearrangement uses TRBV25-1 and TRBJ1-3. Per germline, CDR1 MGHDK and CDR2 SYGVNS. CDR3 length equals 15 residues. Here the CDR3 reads CASSEGVYGGNTIYF.

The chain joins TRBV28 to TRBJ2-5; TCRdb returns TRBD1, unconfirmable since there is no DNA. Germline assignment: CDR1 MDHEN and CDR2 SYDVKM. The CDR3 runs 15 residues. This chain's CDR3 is CASTQGPGGSETQYF.

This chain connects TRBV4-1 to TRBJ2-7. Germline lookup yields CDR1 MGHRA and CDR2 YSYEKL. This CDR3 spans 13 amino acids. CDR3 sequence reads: CASSQDYQYEQYF.

CDR3 sequence reads: CSASLDRLAYNEQFF. V gene TRBV20-1 combines with J gene TRBJ2-1; checking the TCRdb D call of TRBD1 is not possible without DNA. This CDR3 spans 15 amino acids. Germline CDR1 is DFQATT and CDR2 is SNEGSKA (reference sequence).

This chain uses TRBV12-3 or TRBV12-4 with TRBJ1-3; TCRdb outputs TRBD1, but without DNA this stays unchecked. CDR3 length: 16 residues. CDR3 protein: CASSLRTSYSGNTIYF.

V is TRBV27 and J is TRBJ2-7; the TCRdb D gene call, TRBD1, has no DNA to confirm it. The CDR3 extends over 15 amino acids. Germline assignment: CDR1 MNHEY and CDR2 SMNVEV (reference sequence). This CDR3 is CASSLSQGQTYEQYF.

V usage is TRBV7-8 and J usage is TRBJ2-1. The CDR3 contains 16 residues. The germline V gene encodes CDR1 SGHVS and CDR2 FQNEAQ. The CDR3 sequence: CASSLNFLSSYNEQFF.

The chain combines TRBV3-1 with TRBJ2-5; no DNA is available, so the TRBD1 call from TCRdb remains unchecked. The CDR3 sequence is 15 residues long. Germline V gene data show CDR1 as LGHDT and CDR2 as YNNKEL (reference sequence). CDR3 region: CASSTEEFRGQTQYF.

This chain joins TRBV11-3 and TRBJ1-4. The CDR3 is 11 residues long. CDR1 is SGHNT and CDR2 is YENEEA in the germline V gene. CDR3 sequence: CASSGGEKLFF.

The CDR3: CASTPDRGRGVTEAFF. The chain combines TRBV25-1 with TRBJ1-1; as DNA is missing, the TRBD1 call by TCRdb cannot be tested. The CDR3 totals 16 residues. Germline CDR1 MGHDK, CDR2 SYGVNS.